This T cell receptor beta chain was identified in a study of blood T cell repertoires in COVID-19 (dated by TCRdb to 2018 to 2020). For the study in its entirety: Samples from collaborators originated in the United States, Italy and Spain and spanned both the acute and convalescent phases of COVID-19. The material from the prospective study consisted of cDNA or gDNA derived from T cells, B-cell-depleted T cells, or PBMCs. Deeply sampled blood TCRbeta repertoires from subjects exposed to, actively infected with, or recovered from COVID-19 were included in the dataset. A freely available public database, intended as a resource for researchers studying the immune response to SARS-CoV-2, is where the repertoires were released. The samples were drawn from two sources: the first 160 participants of the ongoing ImmuneRACE study, and approximately 1,300 subjects contributed by 6 global collaborators. Sample metadata almost always included a de-identified subject ID, COVID-19 status, age in years and sex. Where HLA class I and class II types were available, the types were taken from metadata supplied by the sample provider, not from assay-based typing. What the research found in general, with its limitations: The quantity of clinical and demographic metadata differed by source and by participant and was supplied without curation.

The immunoSEQ Assay, a bias-controlled multiplex PCR, was used to amplify TCRbeta CDR3 regions from genomic DNA. As for how the authors treated the data: The number of nucleated cells in each sample was estimated from the amplification of reference gene primers within the assay. To quantify the absolute abundance of each unique TCRbeta CDR3 rearrangement, sequence reads were collapsed and filtered. For each sample, productive Simpson clonality was calculated by taking the square root of Simpson's diversity index across productive rearrangements. TCRdb took this table from immuneACCESS and kept in-frame rearrangements with V and J called. Such tables lack part of the clones; where checked against another copy, unresolved V genes explain under half of the gap, and the rest is unexplained. The V and J calls and clone size were taken over from that table, and D and trimming were inferred from the DNA. This sample lists 350,000 to 550,000 clones; roughly nine tenths were detected once. The ten largest clones take up roughly 1.1% of the sample.

Participants in the prospective study were enrolled through a virtual design, were aged about 18 to 90 years, and lived in roughly 24 United States geographic areas. Cohort assignment in the prospective study relied on participant-reported clinical history from a screening survey and a study questionnaire. Recovered participants in ImmuneRACE Cohort 3 were defined as having two consecutive negative NP/OP PCR tests, clearance from a healthcare professional, or resolution of symptoms. In the prospective study, mobile phlebotomists collected whole blood, serum and a nasopharyngeal or oropharyngeal swab from each participant. Prospective study participants could optionally give additional blood draws and questionnaires over an approximately two-month period. Prospective study blood samples were shipped either frozen or at room temperature before DNA extraction. In the germline V gene (reference sequence), CDR1 corresponds to MNHEY and CDR2 to SMNVEV. Cut back by 4 bases and 4 bases, the V and J ends lie 14 bases apart. The CDR3 has 15 amino acids, counting the end cysteine and phenylalanine. The read is trimmed to its CDR3 DNA, 45 bases read in frame from base 1.

As concerns this clone: This receptor's antigen is unknown. No much larger clone exists at a distance of one base, and base qualities are not known.

Sequencing was done on a sample of PBMCs or T cells enriched from blood (not recorded which). This TCR derives from a man aged 30 to 45 who had recovered from COVID-19. Recombination linked TRBV27 to TRBJ1-5; TRBD1 could be the D gene, as 5 bases match. This receptor has the CDR3 CASSSLGVGNQPQHF. In nucleotide form, the sequence is TGTGCCAGCAGTTCCCTAGGGGTGGGGAATCAGCCCCAGCATTTT.